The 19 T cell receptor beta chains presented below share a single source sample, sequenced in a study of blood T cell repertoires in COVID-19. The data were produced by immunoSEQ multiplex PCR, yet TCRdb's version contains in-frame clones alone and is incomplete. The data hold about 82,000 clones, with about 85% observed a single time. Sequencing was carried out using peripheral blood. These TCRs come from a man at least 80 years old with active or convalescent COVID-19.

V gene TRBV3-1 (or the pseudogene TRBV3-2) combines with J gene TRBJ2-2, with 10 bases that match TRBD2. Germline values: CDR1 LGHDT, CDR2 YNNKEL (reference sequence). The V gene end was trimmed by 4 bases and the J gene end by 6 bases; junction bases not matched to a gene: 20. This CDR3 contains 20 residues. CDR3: CASSPWGELAGTRVPGELFF. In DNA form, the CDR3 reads TGTGCCAGCAGCCCCTGGGGGGAACTAGCGGGAACCCGGGTCCCCGGGGAGCTGTTTTTT.

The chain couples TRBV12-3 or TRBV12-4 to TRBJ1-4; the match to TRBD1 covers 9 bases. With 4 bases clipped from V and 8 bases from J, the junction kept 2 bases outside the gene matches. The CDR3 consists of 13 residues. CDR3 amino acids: CASSYRGREKLFF. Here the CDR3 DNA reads TGTGCCAGCAGTTACAGGGGGCGAGAAAAACTGTTTTTT.

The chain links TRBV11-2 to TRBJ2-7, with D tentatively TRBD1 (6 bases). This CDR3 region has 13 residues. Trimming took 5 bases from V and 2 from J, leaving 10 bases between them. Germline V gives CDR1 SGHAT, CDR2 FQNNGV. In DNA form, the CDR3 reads TGTGCCAGCAGCCACGGACAGACCTACGAGCAGTACGTC. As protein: CASSHGQTYEQYV.

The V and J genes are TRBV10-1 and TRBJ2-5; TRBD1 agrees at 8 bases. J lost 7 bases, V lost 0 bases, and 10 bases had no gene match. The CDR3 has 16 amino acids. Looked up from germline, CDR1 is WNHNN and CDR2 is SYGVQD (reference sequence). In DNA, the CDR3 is TGCGCCAGCAGTGAGTCCCCCGGGACAGGCAGTACGACCCAGTACTTC. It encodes CASSESPGTGSTTQYF.

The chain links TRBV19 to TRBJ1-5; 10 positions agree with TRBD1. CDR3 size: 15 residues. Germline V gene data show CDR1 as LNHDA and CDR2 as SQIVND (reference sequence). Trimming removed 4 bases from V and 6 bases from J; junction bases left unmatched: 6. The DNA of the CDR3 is TGTGCCAGTAGTACCCGGGACAGGGGAGGTCAGCCCCAGCATTTT. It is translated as CASSTRDRGGQPQHF.

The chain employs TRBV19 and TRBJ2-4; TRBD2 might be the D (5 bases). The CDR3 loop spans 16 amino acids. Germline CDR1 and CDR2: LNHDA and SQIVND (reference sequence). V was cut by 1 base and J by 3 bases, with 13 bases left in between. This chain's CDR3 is CASSIARGLGKNIQYF. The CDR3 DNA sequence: TGTGCCAGTAGTATAGCCCGGGGTTTGGGCAAAAACATTCAGTACTTC.

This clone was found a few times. The CDR3 loop reads CASSLHTGFSGNTIYF. CDR3 in DNA: TGTGCCAGCAGCTTACATACAGGGTTCTCTGGAAACACCATATATTTT. The rearrangement uses TRBV14 and TRBJ1-3, with D possibly TRBD1 on 6 matching bases. V lost 5 bases and J 0 bases, leaving 14 bases between the germline ends. The CDR3 is made up of 16 amino acids. Looked up from germline, CDR1 is SGHDN and CDR2 is FVKESK.

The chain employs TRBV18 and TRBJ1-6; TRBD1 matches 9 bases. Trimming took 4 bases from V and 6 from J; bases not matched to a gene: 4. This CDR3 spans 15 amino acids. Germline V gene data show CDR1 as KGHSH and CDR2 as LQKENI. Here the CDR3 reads CASSLRDRANSPLHF. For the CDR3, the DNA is TGTGCCAGCTCACTCCGGGACAGGGCTAATTCACCCCTCCACTTT.

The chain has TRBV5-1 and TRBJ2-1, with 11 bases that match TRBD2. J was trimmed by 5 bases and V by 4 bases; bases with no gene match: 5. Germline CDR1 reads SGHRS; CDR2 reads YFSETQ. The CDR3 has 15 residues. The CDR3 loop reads CASSQLAGENNEQFF. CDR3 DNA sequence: TGCGCCAGCAGCCAACTAGCGGGAGAGAACAATGAGCAGTTCTTC.

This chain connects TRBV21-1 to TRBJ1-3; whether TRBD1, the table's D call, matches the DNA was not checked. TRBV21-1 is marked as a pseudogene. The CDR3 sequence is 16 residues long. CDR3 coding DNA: TGTGCCAGCAGCCCAACAATGGGGAACAGGGTGCACACCATATATTTT. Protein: CASSPTMGNRVHTIYF.

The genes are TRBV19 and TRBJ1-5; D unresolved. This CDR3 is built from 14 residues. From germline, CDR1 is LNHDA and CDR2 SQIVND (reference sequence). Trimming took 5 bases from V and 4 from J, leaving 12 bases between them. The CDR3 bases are TGTGCCAGTAGTTCCTTCCGCGGGAATCAGCCCCAGCATTTT. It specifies CASSSFRGNQPQHF.

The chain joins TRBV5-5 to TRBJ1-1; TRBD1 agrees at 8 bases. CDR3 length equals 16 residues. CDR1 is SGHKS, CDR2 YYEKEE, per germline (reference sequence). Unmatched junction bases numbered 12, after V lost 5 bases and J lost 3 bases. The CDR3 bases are TGTGCCAGCAGTCCCGGGACAGGTAAACGGTACACTGAAGCTTTCTTT. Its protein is CASSPGTGKRYTEAFF.

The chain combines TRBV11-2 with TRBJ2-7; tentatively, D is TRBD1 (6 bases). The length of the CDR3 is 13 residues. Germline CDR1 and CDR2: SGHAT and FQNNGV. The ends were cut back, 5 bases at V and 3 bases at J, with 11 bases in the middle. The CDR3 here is CASSANRDYEQYV. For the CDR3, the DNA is TGTGCCAGCAGCGCAAACAGGGACTACGAGCAGTACGTC.

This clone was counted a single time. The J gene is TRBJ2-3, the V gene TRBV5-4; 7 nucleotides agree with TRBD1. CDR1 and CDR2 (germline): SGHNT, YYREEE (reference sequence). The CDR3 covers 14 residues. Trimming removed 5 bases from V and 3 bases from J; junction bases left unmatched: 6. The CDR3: CASRPDRVTDTQYF. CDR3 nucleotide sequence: TGTGCCAGCAGACCAGACAGGGTAACAGATACGCAGTATTTT.

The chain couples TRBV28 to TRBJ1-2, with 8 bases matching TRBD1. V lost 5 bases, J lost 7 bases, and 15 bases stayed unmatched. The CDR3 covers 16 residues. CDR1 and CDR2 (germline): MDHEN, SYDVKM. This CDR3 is CASSIPGQVRWSGYTF. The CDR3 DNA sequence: TGTGCCAGCAGTATACCGGGACAGGTACGTTGGAGTGGCTACACCTTC.

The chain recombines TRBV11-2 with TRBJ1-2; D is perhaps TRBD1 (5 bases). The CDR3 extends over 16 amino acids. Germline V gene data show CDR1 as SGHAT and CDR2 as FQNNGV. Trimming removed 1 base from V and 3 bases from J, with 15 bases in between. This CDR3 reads CASSLVARAKYYGYTF. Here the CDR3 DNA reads TGTGCCAGCAGCTTAGTCGCCAGGGCAAAATACTATGGCTACACCTTC.

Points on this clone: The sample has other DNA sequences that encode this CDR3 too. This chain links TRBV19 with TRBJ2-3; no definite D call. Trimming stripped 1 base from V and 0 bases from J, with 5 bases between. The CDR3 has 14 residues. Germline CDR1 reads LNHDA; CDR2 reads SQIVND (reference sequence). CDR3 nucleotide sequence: TGTGCCAGTAGTATAGGGCGGAGCACAGATACGCAGTATTTT. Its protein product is CASSIGRSTDTQYF.

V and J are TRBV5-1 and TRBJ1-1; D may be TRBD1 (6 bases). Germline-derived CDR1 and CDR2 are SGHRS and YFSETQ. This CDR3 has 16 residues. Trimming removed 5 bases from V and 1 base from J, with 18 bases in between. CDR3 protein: CASSPNAAGANTEAFF. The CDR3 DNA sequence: TGCGCCAGCAGTCCAAATGCAGCGGGGGCGAACACTGAAGCTTTCTTT.

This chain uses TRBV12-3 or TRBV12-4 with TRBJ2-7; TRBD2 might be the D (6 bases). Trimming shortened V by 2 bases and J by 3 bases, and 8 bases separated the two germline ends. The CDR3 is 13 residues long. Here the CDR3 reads CASSLLGGYEQYV. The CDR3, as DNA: TGTGCCAGCAGTTTATTGGGGGGCTACGAGCAGTACGTC.